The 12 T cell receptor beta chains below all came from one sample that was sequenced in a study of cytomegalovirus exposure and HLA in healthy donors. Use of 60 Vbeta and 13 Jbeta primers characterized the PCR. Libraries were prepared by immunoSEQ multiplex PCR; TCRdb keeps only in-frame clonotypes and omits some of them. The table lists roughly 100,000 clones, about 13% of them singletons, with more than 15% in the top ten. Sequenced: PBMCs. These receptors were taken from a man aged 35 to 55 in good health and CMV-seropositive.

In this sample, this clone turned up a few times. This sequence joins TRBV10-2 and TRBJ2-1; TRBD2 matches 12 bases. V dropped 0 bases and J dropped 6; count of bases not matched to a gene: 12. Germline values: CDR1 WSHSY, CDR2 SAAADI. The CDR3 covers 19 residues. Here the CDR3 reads CASSESTLAGGIVGNEQFF. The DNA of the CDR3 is TGCGCCAGCAGTGAGTCGACTCTAGCGGGAGGGATCGTGGGCAATGAGCAGTTCTTC.

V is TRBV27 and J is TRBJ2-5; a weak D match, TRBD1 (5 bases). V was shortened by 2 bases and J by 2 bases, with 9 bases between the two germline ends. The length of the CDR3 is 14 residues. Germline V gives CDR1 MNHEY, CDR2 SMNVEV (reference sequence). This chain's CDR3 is CASSLAQGQETQYF. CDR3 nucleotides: TGTGCCAGCAGTTTAGCTCAGGGACAAGAGACCCAGTACTTC.

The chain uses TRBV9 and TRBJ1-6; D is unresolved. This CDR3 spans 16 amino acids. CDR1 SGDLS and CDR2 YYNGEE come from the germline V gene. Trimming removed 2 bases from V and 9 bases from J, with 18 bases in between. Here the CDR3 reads CASSVGWAQVGSPLHF. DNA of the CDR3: TGTGCCAGCAGCGTCGGTTGGGCCCAAGTCGGTTCACCCCTCCACTTT.

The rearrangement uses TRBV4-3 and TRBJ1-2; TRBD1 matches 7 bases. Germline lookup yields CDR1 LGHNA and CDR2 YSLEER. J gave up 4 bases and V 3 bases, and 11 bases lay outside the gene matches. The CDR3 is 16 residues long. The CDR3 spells CASSQGTANGGYGYTF. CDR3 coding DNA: TGCGCCAGCAGCCAGGGGACAGCCAATGGAGGCTATGGCTACACCTTC.

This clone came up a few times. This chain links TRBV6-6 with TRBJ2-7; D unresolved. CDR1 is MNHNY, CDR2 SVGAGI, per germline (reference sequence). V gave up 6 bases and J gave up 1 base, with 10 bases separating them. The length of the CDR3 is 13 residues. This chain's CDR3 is CASSNNFSYEQYF. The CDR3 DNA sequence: TGTGCCAGCAGCAATAACTTTTCCTACGAGCAGTACTTC.

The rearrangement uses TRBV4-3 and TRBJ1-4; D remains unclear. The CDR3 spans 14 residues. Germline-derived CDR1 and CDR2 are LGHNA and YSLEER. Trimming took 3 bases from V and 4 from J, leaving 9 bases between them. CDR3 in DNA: TGCGCCAGCAGCCAGTGGAGCGTTAATGAAAAACTGTTTTTT. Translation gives CASSQWSVNEKLFF.

The CDR3 DNA reads TGCGCCAGCAGCCAAGGTGAGGCAGATACGCAGTATTTT. Protein product: CASSQGEADTQYF. The chain uses TRBV4-1 and TRBJ2-3, with D unresolved. The CDR3 sequence is 13 residues long. Trimming cost V 1 base and J 4 bases, with 6 bases left between them. Germline CDR1 is MGHRA and CDR2 is YSYEKL.

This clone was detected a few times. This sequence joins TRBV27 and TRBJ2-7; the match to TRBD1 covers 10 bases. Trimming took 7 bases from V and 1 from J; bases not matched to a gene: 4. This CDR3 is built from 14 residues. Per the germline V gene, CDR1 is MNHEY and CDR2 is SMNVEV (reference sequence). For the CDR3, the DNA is TGTGCCAGCACAAGGACAGGGGGTTCCTACGAGCAGTACTTC. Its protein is CASTRTGGSYEQYF.

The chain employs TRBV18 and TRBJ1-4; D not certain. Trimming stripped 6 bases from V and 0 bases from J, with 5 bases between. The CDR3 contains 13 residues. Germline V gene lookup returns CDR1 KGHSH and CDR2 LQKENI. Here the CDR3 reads CASSRATNEKLFF. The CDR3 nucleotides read TGTGCCAGCTCCCGTGCAACTAATGAAAAACTGTTTTTT.

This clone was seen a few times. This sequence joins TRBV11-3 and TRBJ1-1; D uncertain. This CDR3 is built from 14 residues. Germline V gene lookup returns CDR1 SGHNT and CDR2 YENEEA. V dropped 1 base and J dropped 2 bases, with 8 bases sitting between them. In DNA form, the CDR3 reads TGTGCCAGCAGCTTAGGAGCGGGCAACACTGAAGCTTTCTTT. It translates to CASSLGAGNTEAFF. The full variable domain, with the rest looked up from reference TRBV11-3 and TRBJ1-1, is EAGVVQSPRYKIIEKKQPVAFWCNPISGHNTLYWYLQNLGQGPELLIRYENEEAVDDSQLPKDRFSAERLKGVDSTLKIQPAELGDSAVYLCASSLGAGNTEAFFGQGTRLTVV.

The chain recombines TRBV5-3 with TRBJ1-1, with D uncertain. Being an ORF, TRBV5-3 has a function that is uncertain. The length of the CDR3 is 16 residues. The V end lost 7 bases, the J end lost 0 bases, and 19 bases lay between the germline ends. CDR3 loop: CARVPDGVSLNTEAFF. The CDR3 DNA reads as TGTGCCAGAGTCCCCGACGGGGTGAGCCTGAACACTGAAGCTTTCTTT.

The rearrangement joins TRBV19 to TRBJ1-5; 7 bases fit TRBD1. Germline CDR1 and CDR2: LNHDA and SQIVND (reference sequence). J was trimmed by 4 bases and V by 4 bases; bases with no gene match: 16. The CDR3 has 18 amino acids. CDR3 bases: TGTGCCAGTAGTAATATCTATGGCCGGACAGGATGGAATCAGCCCCAGCATTTT. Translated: CASSNIYGRTGWNQPQHF.